Shown below are 17 T cell receptor beta chains from a single sample sequenced in a study of blood T cell repertoires in COVID-19. Assay: immunoSEQ multiplex PCR; the TCRdb copy retains only in-frame clones and omits some. The data hold roughly 140,000 clones, with roughly 84% observed a single time. The sequenced sample was PBMCs or T cells enriched from blood (not recorded which). The receptor set was obtained from a woman aged 50 to 60 who had been exposed to COVID-19.

The V and J genes are TRBV5-1 and TRBJ2-1, with 8 bases that match TRBD1. CDR1 is SGHRS, CDR2 YFSETQ, per germline. CDR3 size: 16 residues. With 1 base clipped from V and 7 bases from J, the junction kept 10 bases outside the gene matches. This CDR3 is CASSLLAGGAGNEQFF. DNA of the CDR3: TGCGCCAGCAGCTTGCTCGCAGGGGGCGCGGGTAATGAGCAGTTCTTC.

The chain has TRBV2 and TRBJ1-1, with 7 nucleotides matching TRBD1. Germline V gene data show CDR1 as SNHLY and CDR2 as FYNNEI. This CDR3 region has 14 residues. V was clipped by 4 bases and J by 10 bases; unmatched bases: 12. CDR3 sequence (DNA): TGTGCCAGCAGTGTAGGGACAGTCCCTGTGGGAGCTTTCTTT. This encodes CASSVGTVPVGAFF.

On this clone itself: A read error may account for a junction end that differs from germline. The V call is TRBV29-1, the J call TRBJ1-2; the match to TRBD1 covers 7 bases. The CDR3 covers 14 residues. CDR1 and CDR2 (germline): SQVTM, ANQGSEA. The CDR3 bases are TGCAGCGTTCAAGACCGGGACAGCGACTATGGCTACACCTTC. Its protein is CSVQDRDSDYGYTF.

The DNA for the CDR3 is TGTGCCAGCAGGCAGGGGAACGAGCAGTACTTC. Translated, it gives CASRQGNEQYF. The V call is TRBV6-5, the J call TRBJ2-7; D perhaps matches TRBD1 (6 bases). V shed 6 bases and J shed 5 bases, with 8 bases lying between them. In germline, CDR1 is MNHEY, CDR2 SVGAGI. CDR3 length: 11 amino acids.

This clone is a singleton in its sample. This chain joins TRBV7-9 and TRBJ1-1; D uncertain. The CDR3 is 14 amino acids. Trimming took 5 bases from V and 0 from J, leaving 10 bases between them. Germline values: CDR1 SEHNR, CDR2 FQNEAQ (reference sequence). This CDR3 reads CASSPDSLNTEAFF. In DNA, the CDR3 is TGTGCCAGCAGCCCCGACTCCTTGAACACTGAAGCTTTCTTT.

The chain's CDR3 is CASSTAAGFGYTF. Here the CDR3 DNA reads TGTGCCAGTAGTACTGCCGCGGGGTTTGGCTACACCTTC. This chain links TRBV19 with TRBJ1-2; D is ambiguous. The CDR3 is 13 residues long. The germline CDR1 and CDR2 sequences are LNHDA and SQIVND (reference sequence). Trimming stripped 4 bases from V and 7 bases from J, with 13 bases between.

This clone was counted many times. The chain carries TRBV6-2 or TRBV6-3 and TRBJ1-2; the match to TRBD1 covers 10 bases. With V trimmed by 2 bases and J by 2 bases, 5 bases remained unmatched. Germline CDR1 MNHEY, CDR2 SVGEGT. The CDR3 contains 16 residues. CDR3 region: CASSYGRQGANYGYTF. CDR3 DNA: TGTGCCAGCAGTTACGGCCGACAGGGGGCGAACTATGGCTACACCTTC.

Concerning this clone itself: At one of its ends the junction is not consistent with the germline gene, which may arise from a read error. The chain links TRBV27 to TRBJ2-7; TRBD2 agrees at 14 bases. The CDR3 contains 18 residues. CDR1 MNHEY and CDR2 SMNVEV come from the germline V gene (reference sequence). The CDR3, as DNA: TGTGCCAGCAGTCCGGGGACTAGCGGGAGCCCAGCGGCATACGGGCAGTACTTC. It codes for CASSPGTSGSPAAYGQYF.

V is TRBV12-5 and J is TRBJ1-2, with TRBD1 matching over 9 bases. Germline loops: CDR1 LGHNT, CDR2 FRNRAP. V was clipped by 6 bases and J by 6 bases; unmatched bases: 11. CDR3 size: 15 residues. The CDR3 is CASGADGTGINGYTF. The DNA of the CDR3 is TGTGCTAGTGGGGCTGACGGGACAGGGATCAATGGCTACACCTTC. Complete variable domain (other parts from reference TRBV12-5 and TRBJ1-2): DARVTQTPRHKVTEMGQEVTMRCQPILGHNTVFWYRQTMMQGLELLAYFRNRAPLDDSGMPKDRFSAEMPDATLATLKIQPSEPRDSAVYFCASGADGTGINGYTFGSGTRLTVV.

This clone appeared once. V usage is TRBV9 and J usage is TRBJ2-4, with D possibly TRBD2 on 6 matching bases. Trimming removed 4 bases at V and 10 bases at J, with 21 bases between. The CDR3 loop spans 15 amino acids. The germline CDR1 and CDR2 sequences are SGDLS and YYNGEE. The CDR3 region is CASSTGLLLADIQYF. DNA of the CDR3: TGTGCCAGCAGCACGGGACTCCTCCTGGCTGATATTCAGTACTTC.

The chain combines TRBV7-2 with TRBJ1-6; D not resolved. The V gene lost 4 bases and the J gene lost 5 bases, with 9 bases spanning the gap. The CDR3 extends over 14 amino acids. In germline, CDR1 is SGHTA, CDR2 FQGNSA. The CDR3 region has the DNA TGTGCCAGCAGCTACCGAGCCGATAATTCACCCCTCCACTTT. As protein: CASSYRADNSPLHF.

The J gene is TRBJ2-5, the V gene TRBV5-4; TRBD2 matches at 16 bases. Trimming took 2 bases from V and 4 from J; bases not matched to a gene: 5. CDR3 length: 17 amino acids. Germline loops: CDR1 SGHNT, CDR2 YYREEE (reference sequence). The CDR3 DNA follows: TGTGCCAGCAGCTTAATGGGACTAGCGGGAGGGAGAGAGACCCAGTACTTC. Encoded protein: CASSLMGLAGGRETQYF.

Points on this clone: One end of the junction does not line up with germline, which may come from a read error. This chain links TRBV2 with TRBJ2-2; D is perhaps TRBD2 (5 bases). The germline V gene encodes CDR1 SNHLY and CDR2 FYNNEI. CDR3 length: 12 residues. CDR3: CANSRGPGELFF. The CDR3 nucleotides are TGTGCCAACAGTCGAGGGCCCGGGGAGCTGTTTTTT.

This clone was detected once. The chain joins TRBV21-1 to TRBJ2-3; the D segment call TRBD1 is taken from the table without a DNA check. TRBV21-1 is a recognized pseudogene. The length of the CDR3 is 16 residues. DNA of the CDR3: TGTGCCAGCACCCCGGGGCCGGGACAAAGCACAGATACGCAGTATTTT. Its protein is CASTPGPGQSTDTQYF.

This chain connects TRBV7-9 to TRBJ1-5; no clear D. Deletions cut 1 base from V and 4 bases from J, with 11 bases between. The germline V gene has CDR1 SEHNR and CDR2 FQNEAQ (reference sequence). The CDR3 runs to 15 residues. The CDR3 DNA reads TGTGCCAGCAGCTTAGAAGGAGGAGTAAATCAGCCCCAGCATTTT. It translates to CASSLEGGVNQPQHF.

The chain couples TRBV5-6 to TRBJ2-1; D unclear. Germline V gene sequence: CDR1 SGHDT, CDR2 YYEEEE. This CDR3 is 12 amino acids long. Trimming took off 5 bases at V and 5 bases at J, with 8 bases between the two ends. The CDR3 nucleotides are TGTGCCAGCAGGCTCACAGACAATGAGCAGTTCTTC. As protein: CASRLTDNEQFF.

DNA of the CDR3: TGTGCCATCAGTGACGGACAGGGTGGAGGAGATACGCAGTATTTT. This sequence encodes CAISDGQGGGDTQYF. V gene TRBV10-3 combines with J gene TRBJ2-3, with 8 bases identical to TRBD1. The J segment lost 5 bases and the V segment lost 3 bases, leaving 7 bases of the junction unmatched. The CDR3 runs to 15 residues. Germline CDR1 and CDR2: ENHRY and SYGVKD.